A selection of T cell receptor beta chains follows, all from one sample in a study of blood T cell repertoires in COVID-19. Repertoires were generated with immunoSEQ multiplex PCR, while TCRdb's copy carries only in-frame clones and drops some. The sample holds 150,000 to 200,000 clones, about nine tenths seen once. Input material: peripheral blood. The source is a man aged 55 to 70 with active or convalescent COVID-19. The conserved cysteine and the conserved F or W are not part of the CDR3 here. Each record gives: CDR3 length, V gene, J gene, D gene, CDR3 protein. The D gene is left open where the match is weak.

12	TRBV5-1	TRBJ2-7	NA	ASSLGGEYYEQY
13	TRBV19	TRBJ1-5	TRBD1	ASSIGGQGGQPQH
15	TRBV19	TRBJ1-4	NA	ASSIGGGGPPYEKLF
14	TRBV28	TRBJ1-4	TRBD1	ASSLEQGAGNEKLF
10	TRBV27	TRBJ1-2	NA	ASSSGGYGYT
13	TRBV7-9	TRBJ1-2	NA	ASTDRDIQAYGYT
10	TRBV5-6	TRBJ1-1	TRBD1	ASSLRDRGAF
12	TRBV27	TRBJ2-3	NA	ASSLQGYTDTQY
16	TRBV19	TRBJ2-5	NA	ASSIEYGSVGFRETQY
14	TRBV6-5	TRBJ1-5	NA	ASSYSSRPGNQPQH
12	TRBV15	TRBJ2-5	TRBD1	ATSQGQPEETQY
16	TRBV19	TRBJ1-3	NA	ASSIRNRQGSRGNTIY
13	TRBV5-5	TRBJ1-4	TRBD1	ASSYNRGPGEKLF
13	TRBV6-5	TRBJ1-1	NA	ASSYGGRGNTEAF
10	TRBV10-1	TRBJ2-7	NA	ASSAQGFEQY
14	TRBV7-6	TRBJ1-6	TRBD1	ASSLAGGQGTSPLH
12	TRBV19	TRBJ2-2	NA	ASSSTANTGELF
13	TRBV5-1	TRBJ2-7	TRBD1	ASSLEGTGIYEQY
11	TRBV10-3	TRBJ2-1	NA	AIGETSYNEQF
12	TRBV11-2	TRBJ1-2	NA	ASSPDRTLYGYT
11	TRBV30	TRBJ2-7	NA	AWAKPSSYEQY
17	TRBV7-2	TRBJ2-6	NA	ASSLIGRRGLSGANVLT
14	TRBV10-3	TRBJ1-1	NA	AISESRGDLRTEAF
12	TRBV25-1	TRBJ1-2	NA	ASRPGQLTYGYT
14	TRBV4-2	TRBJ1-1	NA	ASSQGSAGLNTEAF
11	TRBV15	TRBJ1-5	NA	ATSRDLNQPQH
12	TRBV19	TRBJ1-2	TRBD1	ASSPGQGADGYT
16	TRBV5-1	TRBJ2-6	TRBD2	ASSLRVAGEPGANVLT
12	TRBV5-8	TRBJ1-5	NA	ASSRGHPKQPQH
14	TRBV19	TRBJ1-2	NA	ASSIDFAGLHYGYT
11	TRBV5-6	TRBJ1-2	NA	ASSLQGPSGYT
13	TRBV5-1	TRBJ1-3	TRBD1	ASSVDRGQENTIY
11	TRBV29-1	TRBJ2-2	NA	SVDRVGTGELF
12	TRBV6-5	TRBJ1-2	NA	ASSSPPTTYGYT
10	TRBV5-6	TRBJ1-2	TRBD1	ASSLTGGGYT
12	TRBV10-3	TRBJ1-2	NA	AISKQGLRDGYT
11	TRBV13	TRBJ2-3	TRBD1	ASSWDRGHTQY
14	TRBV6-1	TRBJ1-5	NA	ASSGQSRGSNQPQH